Below, 3 T cell receptor beta chains from the same sample are listed, as sequenced in a study of T cell responses to AZD1222 COVID-19 vaccine. The method was immunoSEQ multiplex PCR; TCRdb's version includes in-frame clones alone and lacks a portion of them. The sample gives 150,000 to 200,000 clones, about 90% of which show up once; roughly 10% is in the top ten. The sequences come from peripheral blood, collected 28 days after the second AZD1222 dose. All receptors derive from an adult who received the AZD1222 COVID-19 vaccine.

The gene calls are TRBV2 and TRBJ2-7, with D possibly being TRBD2 (5 bases). The CDR3 is 15 amino acids. From germline, CDR1 is SNHLY and CDR2 FYNNEI. V lost 6 bases to trimming and J lost 3 bases, with 18 bases between them. CDR3 sequence: CASSRGREVYYEQYF. CDR3 nucleotide sequence: TGTGCCAGCAGCCGTGGACGGGAAGTTTACTACGAGCAGTACTTC.

The CDR3, as DNA: TGTGCCAGCAGTGAATATATTGGGACAGGGGACGGAAACACCATATATTTT. Translated, it gives CASSEYIGTGDGNTIYF. The V call is TRBV25-1, the J call TRBJ1-3; 10 nucleotides align to TRBD1. J lost 4 bases, V lost 0 bases, and 6 bases had no gene match. Germline V gene lookup returns CDR1 MGHDK and CDR2 SYGVNS. The CDR3 is made up of 17 amino acids. Drawing the rest from reference TRBV25-1 and TRBJ1-3, the complete variable domain is EADIYQTPRYLVIGTGKKITLECSQTMGHDKMYWYQQDPGMELHLIHYSYGVNSTEKGDLSSESTVSRIRTEHFPLTLESARPSHTSQYLCASSEYIGTGDGNTIYFGEGSWLTVV.

The V gene is TRBV5-1, the J gene TRBJ2-1; 8 positions agree with TRBD1. V lost 0 bases, J lost 5 bases, and 7 bases stayed unmatched. The germline CDR1 and CDR2 sequences are SGHRS and YFSETQ. This CDR3 comprises 16 residues. Written as DNA, the CDR3 is TGCGCCAGCAGCTTGGGGGACAGGAGGAGGGACAATGAGCAGTTCTTC. Translating it yields CASSLGDRRRDNEQFF.